This T cell receptor (beta chain) was retrieved from a study of T cell responses to AZD1222 COVID-19 vaccine. Study-level findings and limits: Donors were mostly white British, more females; clonal diversity possibly underestimated.

Generated by immunoSEQ multiplex PCR, the TCRdb table keeps only in-frame clones and is missing some. The sample lists fewer than 120,000 clones, roughly 90% occurring once. Germline lookup yields CDR1 MGHRA and CDR2 YSYEKL. Trimming removed 1 base at V and 5 bases at J, with 14 bases between. The CDR3 length is 15 residues. Concerning this clone itself: Antigen specificity is unknown.

This TCR came from an adult who received the AZD1222 COVID-19 vaccine. The sample here was peripheral blood, taken 28 days after the second AZD1222 dose. This chain joins TRBV4-1 and TRBJ1-1; D is unclear. The CDR3 loop reads CASSQVAPETTEAFF. The CDR3 DNA reads as TGCGCCAGCAGCCAAGTCGCACCGGAGACGACTGAAGCTTTCTTT.